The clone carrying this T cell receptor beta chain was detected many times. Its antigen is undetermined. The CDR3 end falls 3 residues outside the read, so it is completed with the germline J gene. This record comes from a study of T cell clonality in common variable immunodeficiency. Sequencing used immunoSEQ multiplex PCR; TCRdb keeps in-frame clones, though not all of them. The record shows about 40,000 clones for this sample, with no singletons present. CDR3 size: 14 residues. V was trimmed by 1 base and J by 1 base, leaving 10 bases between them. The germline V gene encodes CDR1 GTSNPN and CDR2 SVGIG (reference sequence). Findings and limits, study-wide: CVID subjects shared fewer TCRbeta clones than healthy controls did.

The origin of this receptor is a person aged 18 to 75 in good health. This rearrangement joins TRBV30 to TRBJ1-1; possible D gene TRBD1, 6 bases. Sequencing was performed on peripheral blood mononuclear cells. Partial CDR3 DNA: TGTGCCTGGAGTGAAAGGACAGCGAACACTGAA. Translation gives CAWSERTANTE. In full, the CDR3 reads CAWSERTANTEAFF.